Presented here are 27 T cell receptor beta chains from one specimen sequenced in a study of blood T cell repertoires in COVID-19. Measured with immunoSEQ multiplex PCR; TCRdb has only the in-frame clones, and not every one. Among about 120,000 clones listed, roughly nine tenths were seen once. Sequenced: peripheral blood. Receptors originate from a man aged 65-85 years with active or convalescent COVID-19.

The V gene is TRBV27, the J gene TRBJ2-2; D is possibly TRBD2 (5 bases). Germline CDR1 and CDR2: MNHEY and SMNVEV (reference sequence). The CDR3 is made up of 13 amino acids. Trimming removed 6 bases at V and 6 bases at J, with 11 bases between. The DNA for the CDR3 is TGTGCCAGCAGGGAGGAGTACGCCGGGGAGCTGTTTTTT. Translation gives CASREEYAGELFF.

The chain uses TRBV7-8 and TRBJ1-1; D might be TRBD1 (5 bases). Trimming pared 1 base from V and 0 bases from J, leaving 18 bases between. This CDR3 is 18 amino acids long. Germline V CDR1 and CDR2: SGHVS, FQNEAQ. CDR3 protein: CASSLVGSVRQLNTEAFF. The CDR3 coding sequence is TGTGCCAGCAGCTTAGTCGGATCAGTTCGACAGTTGAACACTGAAGCTTTCTTT.

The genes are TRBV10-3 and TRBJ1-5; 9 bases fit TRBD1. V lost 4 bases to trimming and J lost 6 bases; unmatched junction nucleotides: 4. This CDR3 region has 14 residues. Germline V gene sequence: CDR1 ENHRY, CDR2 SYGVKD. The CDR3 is CAISVDRGGQPQHF. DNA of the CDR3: TGTGCCATCAGTGTGGACAGGGGAGGTCAGCCCCAGCATTTT.

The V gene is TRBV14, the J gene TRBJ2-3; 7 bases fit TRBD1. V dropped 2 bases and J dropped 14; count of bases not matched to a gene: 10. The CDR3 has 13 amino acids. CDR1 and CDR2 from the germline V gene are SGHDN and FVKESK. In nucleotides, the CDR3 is TGTGCCAGCAGCCAATTACAAGCCGGGACAGCGTATTTT. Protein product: CASSQLQAGTAYF.

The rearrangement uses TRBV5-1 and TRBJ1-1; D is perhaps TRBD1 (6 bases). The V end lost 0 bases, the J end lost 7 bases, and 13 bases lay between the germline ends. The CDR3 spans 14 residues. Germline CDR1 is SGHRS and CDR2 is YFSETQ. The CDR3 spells CASSLETGRGEAFF. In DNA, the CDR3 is TGCGCCAGCAGCTTGGAGACAGGAAGAGGTGAAGCTTTCTTT. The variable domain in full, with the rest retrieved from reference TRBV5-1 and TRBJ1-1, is KAGVTQTPRYLIKTRGQQVTLSCSPISGHRSVSWYQQTPGQGLQFLFEYFSETQRNKGNFPGRFSGRQFSNSRSEMNVSTLELGDSALYLCASSLETGRGEAFFGQGTRLTVV.

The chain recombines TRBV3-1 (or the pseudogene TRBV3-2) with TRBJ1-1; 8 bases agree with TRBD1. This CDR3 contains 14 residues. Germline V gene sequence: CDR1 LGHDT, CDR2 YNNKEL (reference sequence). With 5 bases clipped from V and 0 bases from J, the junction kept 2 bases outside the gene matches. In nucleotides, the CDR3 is TGTGCCAGCAGCAAGACAGGGGTGAACACTGAAGCTTTCTTT. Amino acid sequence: CASSKTGVNTEAFF.

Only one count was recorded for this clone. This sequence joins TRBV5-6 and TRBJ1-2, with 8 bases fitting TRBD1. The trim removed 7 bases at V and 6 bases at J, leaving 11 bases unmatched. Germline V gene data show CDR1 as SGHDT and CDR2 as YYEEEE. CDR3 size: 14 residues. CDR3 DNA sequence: TGTGCCAGCGGCACAGGGGGTCTAGGGAATGGCTACACCTTC. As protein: CASGTGGLGNGYTF.

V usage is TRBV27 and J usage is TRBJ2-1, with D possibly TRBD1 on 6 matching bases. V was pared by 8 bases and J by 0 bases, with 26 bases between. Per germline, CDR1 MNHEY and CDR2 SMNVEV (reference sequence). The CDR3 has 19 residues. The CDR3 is CASQRMTTLGTNSYNEQFF. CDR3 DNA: TGTGCCAGCCAGCGTATGACGACTTTAGGGACAAACTCCTACAATGAGCAGTTCTTC.

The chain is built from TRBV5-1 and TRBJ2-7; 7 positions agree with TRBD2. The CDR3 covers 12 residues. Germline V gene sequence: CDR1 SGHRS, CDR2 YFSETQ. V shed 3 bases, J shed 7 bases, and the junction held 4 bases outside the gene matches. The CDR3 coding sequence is TGCGCCAGCAGCTGGGGGACTACTGAGCAGTACTTC. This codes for CASSWGTTEQYF.

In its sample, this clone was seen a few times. CDR3 loop: CASSPWTGYEQYF. The CDR3 DNA reads as TGTGCCAGCTCGCCCTGGACAGGGTACGAGCAGTACTTC. This chain uses TRBV18 with TRBJ2-7; 8 nucleotides agree with TRBD1. After removal of 6 bases from V and 4 bases from J, the junction contained 5 bases not matched to a gene. The CDR3 extends over 13 amino acids. CDR1 and CDR2 (germline): KGHSH, LQKENI.

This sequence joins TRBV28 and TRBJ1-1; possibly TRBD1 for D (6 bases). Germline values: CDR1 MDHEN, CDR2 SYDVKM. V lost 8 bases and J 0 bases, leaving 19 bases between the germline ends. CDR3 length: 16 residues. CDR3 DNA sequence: TGTGCCAGCCTACGTCAGGGGAGAACCATGAACACTGAAGCTTTCTTT. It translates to CASLRQGRTMNTEAFF.

CDR3 nucleotides: TGTGCCAGCAGCTTGGGGCGGGTAGGGCATGGCTACACCTTC. Residues: CASSLGRVGHGYTF. The chain recombines TRBV5-8 with TRBJ1-2, with D hard to call. Germline CDR1 is SGHTS and CDR2 is YDEGEE. There are 14 residues in the CDR3. V lost 0 bases to trimming and J lost 6 bases, with 12 bases between them.

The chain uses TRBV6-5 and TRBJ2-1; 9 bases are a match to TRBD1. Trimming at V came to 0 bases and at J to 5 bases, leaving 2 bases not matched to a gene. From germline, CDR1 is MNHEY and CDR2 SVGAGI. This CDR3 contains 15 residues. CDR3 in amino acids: CASSYSQGADNEQFF. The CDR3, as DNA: TGTGCCAGCAGTTACTCACAGGGGGCAGACAATGAGCAGTTCTTC.

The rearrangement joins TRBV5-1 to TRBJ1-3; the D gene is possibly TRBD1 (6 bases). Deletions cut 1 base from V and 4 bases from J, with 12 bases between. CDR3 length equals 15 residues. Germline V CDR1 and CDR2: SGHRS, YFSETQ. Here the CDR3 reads CASSLSGAEGNTIYF. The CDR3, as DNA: TGCGCCAGCAGCTTGTCAGGGGCAGAGGGAAACACCATATATTTT.

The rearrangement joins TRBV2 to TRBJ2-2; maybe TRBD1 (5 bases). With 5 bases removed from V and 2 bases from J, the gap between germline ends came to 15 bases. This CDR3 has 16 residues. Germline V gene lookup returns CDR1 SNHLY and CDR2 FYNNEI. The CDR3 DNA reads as TGTGCCAGCAGTCAAGACAGCACTCTTAACACCGGGGAGCTGTTTTTT. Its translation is CASSQDSTLNTGELFF. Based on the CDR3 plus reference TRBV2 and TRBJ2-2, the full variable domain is EPEVTQTPSHQVTQMGQEVILRCVPISNHLYFYWYRQILGQKVEFLVSFYNNEISEKSEIFDDQFSVERPDGSNFTLKIRSTKLEDSAMYFCASSQDSTLNTGELFFGEGSRLTVL.

The CDR3 is CASSGGTGNPYEQYF. DNA of the CDR3: TGTGCCAGCAGCGGCGGGACAGGGAACCCCTACGAGCAGTACTTC. The V and J genes are TRBV7-9 and TRBJ2-7; 9 nucleotides align to TRBD1. The germline V gene has CDR1 SEHNR and CDR2 FQNEAQ (reference sequence). J was trimmed by 2 bases and V by 5 bases; bases with no gene match: 7. This CDR3 region has 15 residues.

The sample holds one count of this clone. Written as DNA, the CDR3 is TGTGCCAGCAGCGTAGGGGGCAATAGCAATCAGCCCCAGCATTTT. It translates to CASSVGGNSNQPQHF. The V and J genes are TRBV9 and TRBJ1-5, with a tentative D call TRBD1 (5 bases). This CDR3 is 15 amino acids long. Looked up from germline, CDR1 is SGDLS and CDR2 is YYNGEE. The ends were cut back, 0 bases at V and 0 bases at J, with 7 bases in the middle.

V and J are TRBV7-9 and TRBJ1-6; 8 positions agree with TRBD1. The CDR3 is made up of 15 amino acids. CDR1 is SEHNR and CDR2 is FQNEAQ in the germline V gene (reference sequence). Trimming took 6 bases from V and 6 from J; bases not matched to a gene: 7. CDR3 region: CASSSDRGFNSPLHF. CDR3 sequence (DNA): TGTGCCAGCAGTTCCGACAGGGGATTTAATTCACCCCTCCACTTT.

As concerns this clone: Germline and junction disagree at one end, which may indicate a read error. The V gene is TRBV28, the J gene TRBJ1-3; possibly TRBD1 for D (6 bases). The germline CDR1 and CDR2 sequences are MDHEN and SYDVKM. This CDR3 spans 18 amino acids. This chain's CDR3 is CASSFHQYPDRSGNAIYF. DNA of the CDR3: TGTGCCAGCAGTTTCCACCAATATCCGGACAGATCTGGAAACGCCATATATTTT.

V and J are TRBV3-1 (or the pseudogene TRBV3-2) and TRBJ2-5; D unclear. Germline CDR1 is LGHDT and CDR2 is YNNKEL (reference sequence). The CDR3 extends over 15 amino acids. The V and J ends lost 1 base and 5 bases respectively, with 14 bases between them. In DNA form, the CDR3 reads TGTGCCAGCAGCCAAGGGGTAGCCATTGGGGAGACCCAGTACTTC. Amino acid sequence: CASSQGVAIGETQYF.

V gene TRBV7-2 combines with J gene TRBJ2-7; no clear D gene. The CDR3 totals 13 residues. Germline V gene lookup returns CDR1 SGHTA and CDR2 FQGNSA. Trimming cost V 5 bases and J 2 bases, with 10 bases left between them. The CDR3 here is CASSLYGPYEQYF. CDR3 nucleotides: TGTGCCAGCAGCCTTTACGGTCCCTACGAGCAGTACTTC.

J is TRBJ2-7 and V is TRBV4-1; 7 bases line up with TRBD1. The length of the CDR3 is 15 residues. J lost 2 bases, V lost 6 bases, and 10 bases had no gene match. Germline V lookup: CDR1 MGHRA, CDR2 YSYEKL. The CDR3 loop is CASSYNRGDAYEQYF. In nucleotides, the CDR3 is TGCGCCAGCAGTTATAACAGGGGTGACGCCTACGAGCAGTACTTC.

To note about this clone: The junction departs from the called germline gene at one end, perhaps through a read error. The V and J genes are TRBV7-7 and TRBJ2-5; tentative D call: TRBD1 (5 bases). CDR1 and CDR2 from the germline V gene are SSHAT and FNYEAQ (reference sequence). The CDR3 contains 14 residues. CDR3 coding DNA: TGTGCTAGCAGCTTATCGAGACAGCAAGAGACCCAGTACTTC. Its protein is CASSLSRQQETQYF. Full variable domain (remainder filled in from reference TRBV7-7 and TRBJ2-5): GAGVSQSPRYKVTKRGQDVTLRCDPISSHATLYWYQQALGQGPEFLTYFNYEAQPDKSGLPSDRFSAERPEGSISTLTIQRTEQRDSAMYRCASSLSRQQETQYFGPGTRLLVL.

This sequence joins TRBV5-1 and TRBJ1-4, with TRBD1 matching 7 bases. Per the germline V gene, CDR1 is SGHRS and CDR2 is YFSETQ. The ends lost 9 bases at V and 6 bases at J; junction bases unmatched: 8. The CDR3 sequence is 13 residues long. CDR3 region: CATSQGFDEKLFF. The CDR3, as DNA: TGCGCCACCTCACAGGGGTTCGATGAAAAACTGTTTTTT.

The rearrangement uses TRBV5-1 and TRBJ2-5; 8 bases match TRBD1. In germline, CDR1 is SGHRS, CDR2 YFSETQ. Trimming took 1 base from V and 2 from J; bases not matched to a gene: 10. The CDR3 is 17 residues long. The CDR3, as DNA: TGCGCCAGCAGCTTGTCCCAATGGACAGGGAAACAAGAGACCCAGTACTTC. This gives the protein CASSLSQWTGKQETQYF.

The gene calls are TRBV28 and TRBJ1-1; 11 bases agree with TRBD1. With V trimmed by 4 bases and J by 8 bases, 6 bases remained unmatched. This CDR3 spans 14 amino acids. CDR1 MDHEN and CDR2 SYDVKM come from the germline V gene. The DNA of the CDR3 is TGTGCCAGCAGTTCTGGGACAGGGGGTCTCGAAGCTTTCTTT. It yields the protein CASSSGTGGLEAFF.

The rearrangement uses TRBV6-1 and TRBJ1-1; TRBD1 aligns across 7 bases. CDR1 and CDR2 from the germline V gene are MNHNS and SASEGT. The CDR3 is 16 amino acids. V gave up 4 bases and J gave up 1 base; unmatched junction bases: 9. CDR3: CASSGRRGGANTEAFF. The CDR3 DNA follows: TGTGCCAGCAGTGGCCGTCGAGGGGGCGCGAACACTGAAGCTTTCTTT.